One sample yielded the 8 T cell receptor beta chains listed below, sequenced in a study of early T cells in non-severe SARS-CoV-2 infection. TCRdb called the 5' RACE reads again in MiXCR, with one record for every CDR3 protein. Of approximately 99,000 distinct CDR3 sequences in the sample, roughly 12% are singletons; the top ten hold around 3%. The specimen sequenced was whole blood. The source is an adult who was a healthcare worker with PCR-confirmed SARS-CoV-2 infection or an uninfected control (not recorded which).

V gene TRBV2 combines with J gene TRBJ2-7; D gene uncertain. Germline V gene sequence: CDR1 SNHLY, CDR2 FYNNEI. This CDR3 contains 14 residues. V shed 3 bases and J shed 2 bases, with 11 bases lying between them. This chain's CDR3 is CASSDVVGPYEQYF. In DNA, the CDR3 is TGTGCCAGCAGTGATGTAGTAGGGCCCTACGAGCAGTACTTC. Complete variable domain (other parts from reference TRBV2 and TRBJ2-7): EPEVTQTPSHQVTQMGQEVILRCVPISNHLYFYWYRQILGQKVEFLVSFYNNEISEKSEIFDDQFSVERPDGSNFTLKIRSTKLEDSAMYFCASSDVVGPYEQYFGPGTRLTVT.

This clonotype was seen a few times. The chain combines TRBV29-1 with TRBJ2-3, with D possibly being TRBD1 (6 bases). From germline, CDR1 is SQVTM and CDR2 ANQGSEA. This CDR3 has 12 amino acids. Trimming removed 5 bases from V and 2 bases from J, with 8 bases in between. CDR3 region: CSVRQVTDTQYF. In DNA, the CDR3 is TGCAGCGTTCGACAGGTCACAGATACGCAGTATTTT.

This clonotype has more than one count but fewer than ten. This sequence joins TRBV6-2 or TRBV6-3 and TRBJ1-4; a possible D gene is TRBD1 (6 bases). Trimming took off 7 bases at V and 7 bases at J, with 19 bases between the two ends. This CDR3 contains 15 residues. In germline, CDR1 is MNHEY, CDR2 SVGEGT. Here the CDR3 reads CASTQQGRKSEKLFF. As DNA, the CDR3 is TGTGCCAGCACCCAACAGGGCAGGAAGAGTGAAAAACTGTTTTTT.

CDR3 residues: CSAWPLAGSDNEQFF. In DNA form, the CDR3 reads TGCAGTGCCTGGCCTCTAGCGGGATCCGACAATGAGCAGTTCTTC. The J gene is TRBJ2-1, the V gene TRBV20-1, with 9 nucleotides matching TRBD2. CDR1 is DFQATT and CDR2 is SNEGSKA in the germline V gene (reference sequence). The CDR3 is 15 amino acids. With 6 bases clipped from V and 5 bases from J, the junction kept 11 bases outside the gene matches.

This clonotype has more than one count but fewer than ten. This chain links TRBV9 with TRBJ1-4, with 9 bases fitting TRBD1. The trim removed 0 bases at V and 7 bases at J, leaving 10 bases unmatched. Per germline, CDR1 SGDLS and CDR2 YYNGEE. This CDR3 contains 17 residues. The CDR3 region has the DNA TGTGCCAGCAGCGTAGGGACAGGGGCTGTCGGCAGTGAAAAACTGTTTTTT. Translated, it gives CASSVGTGAVGSEKLFF. Using reference TRBV9 and TRBJ1-4 for the parts outside the CDR3, the full variable domain is DSGVTQTPKHLITATGQRVTLRCSPRSGDLSVYWYQQSLDQGLQFLIQYYNGEERAKGNILERFSAQQFPDLHSELNLSSLELGDSALYFCASSVGTGAVGSEKLFFGSGTQLSVL.

This clonotype was observed many times. The chain is built from TRBV27 and TRBJ2-7; 12 nucleotides match TRBD1. V lost 3 bases, J lost 7 bases, and 13 bases stayed unmatched. The CDR3 length is 17 residues. CDR1 and CDR2 (germline): MNHEY, SMNVEV (reference sequence). CDR3 residues: CASSLTPPGQGAREQYF. In DNA, the CDR3 is TGTGCCAGCAGTTTGACCCCCCCGGGACAGGGGGCGCGGGAGCAGTACTTC.

The chain links TRBV2 to TRBJ1-5; TRBD1 matches at 7 bases. Germline trimming cut 4 bases from V and 3 bases from J; bases unmatched to any gene: 3. CDR3 length: 14 residues. From germline, CDR1 is SNHLY and CDR2 FYNNEI. In DNA form, the CDR3 reads TGTGCCAGCAGTGTTGGGACAGACAATCAGCCCCAGCATTTT. Protein: CASSVGTDNQPQHF.

The V gene is TRBV2, the J gene TRBJ2-7; D unresolved. Germline V gene sequence: CDR1 SNHLY, CDR2 FYNNEI. The germline V and J ends were trimmed by 7 bases and 4 bases, with 14 bases remaining between them. The CDR3 spans 13 residues. The CDR3, as DNA: TGTGCCAGCACCTCGAGGCAGGAGTACGAGCAGTACTTC. This translates into CASTSRQEYEQYF.